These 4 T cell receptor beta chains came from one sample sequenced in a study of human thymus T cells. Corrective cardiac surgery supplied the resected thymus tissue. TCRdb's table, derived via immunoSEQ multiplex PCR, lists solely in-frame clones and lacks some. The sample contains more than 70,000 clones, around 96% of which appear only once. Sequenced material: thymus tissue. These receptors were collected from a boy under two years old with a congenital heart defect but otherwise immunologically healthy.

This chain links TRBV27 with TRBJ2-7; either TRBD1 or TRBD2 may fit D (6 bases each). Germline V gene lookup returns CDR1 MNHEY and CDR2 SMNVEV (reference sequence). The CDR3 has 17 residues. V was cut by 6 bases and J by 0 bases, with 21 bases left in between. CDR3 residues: CASRPPWRRGSSYEQYF. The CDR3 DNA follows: TGTGCCAGCAGGCCCCCATGGAGGAGGGGGAGCTCCTACGAGCAGTACTTC.

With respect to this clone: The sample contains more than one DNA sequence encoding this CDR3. The CDR3 loop reads CASSVGGDTQYF. For the CDR3, the DNA is TGTGCCAGCAGCGTAGGAGGGGATACGCAGTATTTT. V gene TRBV9 combines with J gene TRBJ2-3; D perhaps matches TRBD2 (5 bases). Deletions cut 0 bases from V and 6 bases from J, with 5 bases between. In germline, CDR1 is SGDLS, CDR2 YYNGEE. This CDR3 comprises 12 residues.

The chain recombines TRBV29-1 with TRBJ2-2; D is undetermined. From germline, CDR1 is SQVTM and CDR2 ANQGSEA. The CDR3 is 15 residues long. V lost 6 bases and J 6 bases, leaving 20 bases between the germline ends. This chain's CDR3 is CSVRSPLHKAGELFF. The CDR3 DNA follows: TGCAGCGTAAGATCCCCGTTGCACAAGGCCGGGGAGCTGTTTTTT.

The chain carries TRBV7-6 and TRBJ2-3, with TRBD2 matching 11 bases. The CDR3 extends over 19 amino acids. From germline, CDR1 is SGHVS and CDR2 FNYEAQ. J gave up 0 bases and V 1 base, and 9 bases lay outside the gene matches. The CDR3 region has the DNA TGTGCCAGCAGCTTAGGCACTAGCGGGAGTCGCGGGAGCACAGATACGCAGTATTTT. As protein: CASSLGTSGSRGSTDTQYF.